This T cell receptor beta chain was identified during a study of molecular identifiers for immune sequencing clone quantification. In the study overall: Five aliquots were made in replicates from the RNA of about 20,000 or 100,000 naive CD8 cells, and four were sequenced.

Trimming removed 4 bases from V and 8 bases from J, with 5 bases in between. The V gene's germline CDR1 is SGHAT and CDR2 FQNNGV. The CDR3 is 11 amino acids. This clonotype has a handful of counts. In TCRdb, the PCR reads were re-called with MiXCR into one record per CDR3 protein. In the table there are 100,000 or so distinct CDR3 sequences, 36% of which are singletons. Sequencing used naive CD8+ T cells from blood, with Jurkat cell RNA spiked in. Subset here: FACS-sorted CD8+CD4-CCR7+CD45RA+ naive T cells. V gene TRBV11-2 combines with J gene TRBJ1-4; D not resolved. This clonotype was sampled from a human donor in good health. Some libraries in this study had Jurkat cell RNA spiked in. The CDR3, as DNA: TGTGCCAGCAGCTGGGAGGAAAAACTGTTTTTT. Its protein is CASSWEEKLFF.